The 22 T cell receptor beta chains in this list originate from one sample, sequenced in a study of CD8+ T cells in alopecia areata. RNA was isolated and reverse transcribed to cDNA, the sequencing template. Assay: immunoSEQ multiplex PCR; the TCRdb copy retains only in-frame clones and omits some. The sample contains about 140,000 clones, more than 85% of which appear only once. Treatment given: oral pan-JAK inhibitor, 5-10 mg twice daily. This specimen consisted of CD8+ T cells sorted from blood, obtained at week 4, from a patient treated with tofacitinib. These receptors originate from a human donor with alopecia areata.

The chain has TRBV15 and TRBJ2-2; TRBD1 matches at 11 bases. Trimming took 6 bases from V and 2 from J; bases not matched to a gene: 11. Germline CDR1 and CDR2: LNHNV and YYDKDF (reference sequence). This CDR3 region has 18 residues. Here the CDR3 reads CATSRNFGQGANTGELFF. CDR3 nucleotide sequence: TGTGCCACCAGTCGGAATTTTGGACAGGGGGCTAACACCGGGGAGCTGTTTTTT.

The rearrangement joins TRBV7-9 to TRBJ2-5; D is possibly TRBD2 (5 bases). The CDR3 totals 11 residues. Germline V lookup: CDR1 SEHNR, CDR2 FQNEAQ (reference sequence). The CDR3 sequence: CVTGRGETQYF. The CDR3 DNA reads TGTGTCACCGGCCGGGGAGAGACCCAGTACTTC.

This clone was detected a few times. V gene TRBV19 combines with J gene TRBJ1-1; D unclear. In germline, CDR1 is LNHDA, CDR2 SQIVND (reference sequence). CDR3 size: 12 residues. V lost 3 bases to trimming and J lost 7 bases, with 9 bases between them. The CDR3 DNA reads TGTGCCAGTAGTATGTGGAGTCATGAAGCTTTCTTT. Translated, it gives CASSMWSHEAFF.

The count of this clone is one. The chain has TRBV5-6 and TRBJ2-1; 9 nucleotides match TRBD2. There are 14 residues in the CDR3. Germline trimming cut 4 bases from V and 6 bases from J; bases unmatched to any gene: 5. The germline V gene has CDR1 SGHDT and CDR2 YYEEEE. The CDR3 bases are TGTGCCAGCAGCCTTAGCGGGAGTCGCAATGAGCAGTTCTTC. This sequence encodes CASSLSGSRNEQFF.

This chain joins TRBV4-1 and TRBJ1-2; D not certain. Germline V gene sequence: CDR1 MGHRA, CDR2 YSYEKL. V was cut by 4 bases and J by 7 bases, with 13 bases left in between. The CDR3 is made up of 13 amino acids. The CDR3 DNA reads as TGCGCCAGCAGCCCCCCAGGCCCAGGTGGCTACACCTTC. Translated, it gives CASSPPGPGGYTF.

The chain carries TRBV29-1 and TRBJ2-2; possible D gene TRBD2, 6 bases. The CDR3 is 14 residues long. Germline lookup yields CDR1 SQVTM and CDR2 ANQGSEA. V lost 1 base to trimming and J lost 4 bases, with 10 bases between them. DNA for the CDR3: TGCAGCGTTGAAGTCCCCGGGAGCACCGGGGAGCTGTTTTTT. Its protein is CSVEVPGSTGELFF.

This CDR3 reads CASSNIHGYTF. The CDR3 region has the DNA TGTGCCAGCAGCAACATTCATGGCTACACCTTC. This rearrangement joins TRBV7-9 to TRBJ1-2, with D unclear. The CDR3 length is 11 residues. The V end was cut by 5 bases, the J end by 6 bases, with 7 bases between. CDR1 is SEHNR, CDR2 FQNEAQ, per germline (reference sequence).

The chain carries TRBV11-2 and TRBJ2-5; 8 positions agree with TRBD2. Germline CDR1 SGHAT, CDR2 FQNNGV. The junction had 15 bases not matched to a gene; V was cut back by 5 bases and J by 4 bases. CDR3 length equals 17 residues. CDR3 in DNA: TGTGCCAGCAGCCCTAGGGTGGGCGGGGGGCCCCGAGAGACCCAGTACTTC. This sequence encodes CASSPRVGGGPRETQYF.

This chain uses TRBV10-3 with TRBJ2-5; 9 bases match TRBD1. This CDR3 region has 15 residues. Germline V CDR1 and CDR2: ENHRY, SYGVKD. The J segment lost 5 bases and the V segment lost 6 bases, leaving 10 bases of the junction unmatched. CDR3: CAISGTGNLRETQYF. CDR3 in DNA: TGTGCCATCAGCGGGACAGGGAATTTACGCGAGACCCAGTACTTC.

Only one count was recorded for this clone. The J gene is TRBJ2-1, the V gene TRBV4-1, with 11 nucleotides matching TRBD2. V trimming: 0 bases; J trimming: 0 bases; junction bases outside the gene matches: 7. The CDR3 consists of 19 residues. The germline V gene has CDR1 MGHRA and CDR2 YSYEKL. The CDR3 loop reads CASSQDWTSGLSSYNEQFF. The CDR3 DNA is TGCGCCAGCAGCCAAGATTGGACTAGCGGGCTCAGCTCCTACAATGAGCAGTTCTTC.

The genes are TRBV6-5 and TRBJ1-1, with D uncertain. This CDR3 has 13 amino acids. Per germline, CDR1 MNHEY and CDR2 SVGAGI. Trimming stripped 6 bases from V and 0 bases from J, with 8 bases between. CDR3 sequence reads: CASSRQMNTEAFF. CDR3 nucleotide sequence: TGTGCCAGCAGCCGGCAGATGAACACTGAAGCTTTCTTT.

This chain joins TRBV9 and TRBJ1-2, with D unresolved. The CDR3 has 15 amino acids. V shed 0 bases and J shed 0 bases, with 9 bases lying between them. The germline gives CDR1 SGDLS, CDR2 YYNGEE. In DNA form, the CDR3 reads TGTGCCAGCAGCGTAGAAAGCGGTACTAACTATGGCTACACCTTC. This codes for CASSVESGTNYGYTF.

The V and J genes are TRBV6-5 and TRBJ2-2; D is uncertain. CDR1 and CDR2 (germline): MNHEY, SVGAGI. Trimming stripped 6 bases from V and 6 bases from J, with 14 bases between. This CDR3 has 14 residues. The CDR3 DNA follows: TGTGCCAGCAGCGCCAGTTCAGTATCCGGGGAGCTGTTTTTT. It codes for CASSASSVSGELFF.

The chain links TRBV19 to TRBJ2-4, with 11 bases lining up with TRBD1. The CDR3 length is 16 residues. V lost 3 bases and J lost 8; bases outside the gene matches: 9. CDR1 LNHDA and CDR2 SQIVND come from the germline V gene (reference sequence). This CDR3 reads CASSILPGQGEYIQYF. The CDR3 DNA reads TGTGCCAGTAGTATTCTCCCGGGACAGGGGGAATACATTCAGTACTTC. Complete variable domain (other parts from reference TRBV19 and TRBJ2-4): DGGITQSPKYLFRKEGQNVTLSCEQNLNHDAMYWYRQDPGQGLRLIYYSQIVNDFQKGDIAEGYSVSREKKESFPLTVTSAQKNPTAFYLCASSILPGQGEYIQYFGAGTRLSVL.

The rearrangement links TRBV6-1 to TRBJ1-4; tentative D call: TRBD1 (6 bases). V was cut by 2 bases and J by 8 bases, with 21 bases left in between. The CDR3 spans 17 residues. Germline CDR1 reads MNHNS; CDR2 reads SASEGT. The DNA of the CDR3 is TGTGCCAGCAGTGAAAGGGCATCGGGGGCGCTGAACGAAAAACTGTTTTTT. Translating gives CASSERASGALNEKLFF.

The rearrangement links TRBV10-3 to TRBJ2-7; 7 bases match TRBD1. V gave up 6 bases and J gave up 3 bases; unmatched junction bases: 8. From germline, CDR1 is ENHRY and CDR2 SYGVKD. This CDR3 has 14 amino acids. CDR3 loop: CAISPGTVDYEQYF. The CDR3 nucleotides are TGTGCCATCAGCCCAGGGACAGTGGACTACGAGCAGTACTTC.

V and J are TRBV29-1 and TRBJ1-2; D remains unclear. The germline gives CDR1 SQVTM, CDR2 ANQGSEA. The germline V and J ends were trimmed by 6 bases and 5 bases, with 16 bases remaining between them. The CDR3 loop spans 13 amino acids. DNA for the CDR3: TGCAGCGTCACGCAAGAGTCTGATTATGGCTACACCTTC. Protein product: CSVTQESDYGYTF. Combining the CDR3 with reference TRBV29-1 and TRBJ1-2 gives the whole variable domain SAVISQKPSRDICQRGTSLTIQCQVDSQVTMMFWYRQQPGQSLTLIATANQGSEATYESGFVIDKFPISRPNLTFSTLTVSNMSPEDSSIYLCSVTQESDYGYTFGSGTRLTVV.

The rearrangement uses TRBV9 and TRBJ2-1, with no clear D. The CDR3 length is 11 residues. Per the germline V gene, CDR1 is SGDLS and CDR2 is YYNGEE. The V end was cut by 0 bases, the J end by 11 bases, with 6 bases between. Here the CDR3 DNA reads TGTGCCAGCAGCGTAGGGGCACAGCAGTTCTTC. As protein: CASSVGAQQFF.

The chain is built from TRBV15 and TRBJ1-2; D is perhaps TRBD1 (5 bases). CDR3 size: 14 residues. CDR1 and CDR2 (germline): LNHNV, YYDKDF (reference sequence). V dropped 5 bases and J dropped 5 bases, with 15 bases sitting between them. The CDR3 reads CATSGNQGGYGYTF. As DNA, the CDR3 is TGTGCCACCAGCGGCAACCAGGGAGGATATGGCTACACCTTC.

V is TRBV10-1 and J is TRBJ2-6; D ambiguous. CDR1 is WNHNN and CDR2 is SYGVQD in the germline V gene (reference sequence). The CDR3 extends over 16 amino acids. Deletions cut 2 bases from V and 2 bases from J, with 10 bases between. The CDR3 region has the DNA TGCGCCAGCAGTGAGGACCGACTGGCTGGGGCCAACGTCCTGACTTTC. Protein product: CASSEDRLAGANVLTF.

The chain has TRBV6-5 and TRBJ2-2, with 8 bases fitting TRBD1. The V gene end was trimmed by 6 bases and the J gene end by 7 bases; junction bases not matched to a gene: 7. The CDR3 is 14 amino acids. The germline gives CDR1 MNHEY, CDR2 SVGAGI. Here the CDR3 reads CASRADRVRGELFF. The CDR3 nucleotides are TGTGCCAGCAGGGCGGACAGGGTTCGCGGGGAGCTGTTTTTT.

CDR3 protein: CSVITGGAGETQYF. Here the CDR3 DNA reads TGCAGCGTCATCACCGGGGGGGCGGGAGAGACCCAGTACTTC. The chain links TRBV29-1 to TRBJ2-5; 8 nucleotides align to TRBD2. V was clipped by 6 bases and J by 4 bases; unmatched bases: 10. Germline values: CDR1 SQVTM, CDR2 ANQGSEA. The CDR3 is 14 residues long.